This is a list of T cell receptor beta chains from one sample in a study of T cell repertoires in cytomegalovirus infection. For these TCRs, the target antigens are not known. One entry per CDR3 protein results from TCRdb running MiXCR on the reads. The sample shows 40,000 to 60,000 distinct CDR3 sequences, about a fifth of them seen only once. The specimen was CD8+ T cells from cultured PBMCs, collected from culture after CMV antigen stimulation. These receptors all come from a human donor in good health (CMV status not recorded). Some clones in this sample may be carry-over from other donors' samples. Both conserved end residues are trimmed from each CDR3. Fields, in order: V gene, J gene, CDR3 protein.

>TRBV28|TRBJ2-2
ASSQWEENTGELF
>TRBV7-7|TRBJ2-3
ASSQDRGHTQY
>TRBV27|TRBJ1-2
ASSPQRNYGYT
>TRBV27|TRBJ1-6
ASRPGTGGVHSPLH
>TRBV9|TRBJ2-7
ASSAAQGRANFYYEQY
>TRBV11-1|TRBJ2-4
ASSFNDKGNIQY
>TRBV27|TRBJ2-7
ASAHERASYEQY
>TRBV6-1|TRBJ1-1
ASSLRGTGDRTEAF
>TRBV2|TRBJ2-1
AAQGLGTSGGASYNEQF
>TRBV19|TRBJ1-1
ASSPGQGPNTEAF
>TRBV7-9|TRBJ2-1
ASRGTSGLSLSSYNEQF
>TRBV7-9|TRBJ2-7
ASSLPAGGLSEQY
>TRBV27|TRBJ2-1
ASRLLGSSSYNEQF
>TRBV4-2|TRBJ2-5
ASSQDSPVRTQY
>TRBV6-2/TRBV6-3|TRBJ2-7
ASVLVRGYEQY
>TRBV6-1|TRBJ1-3
ASSLGGNGNTIY
>TRBV7-2|TRBJ2-3
ASSLENYSTDTQY
>TRBV7-8|TRBJ1-2
ASSLGGRSPNGYT
>TRBV27|TRBJ2-1
ASTSRTSGRDNEQF
>TRBV9|TRBJ2-7
ASSVGPLGAYEQY
>TRBV7-9|TRBJ2-7
ASSGARGQDVSYEQY
>TRBV6-1|TRBJ2-3
ASSVGLDREDTQY